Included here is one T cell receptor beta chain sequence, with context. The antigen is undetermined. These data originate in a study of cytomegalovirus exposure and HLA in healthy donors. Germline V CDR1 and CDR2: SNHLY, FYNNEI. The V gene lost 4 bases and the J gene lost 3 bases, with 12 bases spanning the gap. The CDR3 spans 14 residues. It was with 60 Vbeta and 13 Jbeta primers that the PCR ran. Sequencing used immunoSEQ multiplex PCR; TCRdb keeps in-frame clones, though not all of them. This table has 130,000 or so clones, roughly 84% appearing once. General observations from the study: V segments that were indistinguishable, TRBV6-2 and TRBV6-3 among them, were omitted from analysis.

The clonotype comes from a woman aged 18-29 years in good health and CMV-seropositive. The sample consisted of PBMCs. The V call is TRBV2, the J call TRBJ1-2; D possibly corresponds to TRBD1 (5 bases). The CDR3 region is CASSVRQGYYGYTF. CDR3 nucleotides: TGTGCCAGCAGTGTTCGGCAGGGATACTATGGCTACACCTTC.